This T cell receptor (beta chain) was found in a study of identical twins. This CDR3 contains 15 residues. Germline assignment: CDR1 LGHNA and CDR2 YSLEER. This clonotype was counted between two and nine times. The antigen is not known. One end of the junction is discordant with germline, which a read error may explain. Each CDR3 protein gets one entry after TCRdb re-called the 5' RACE reads with MiXCR. Here the sample spans hundreds of thousands of distinct CDR3 sequences, about 20% being singletons. Regarding the study as a whole: An excess of low generation probability was shown by twin-shared out-of-frame alpha sequences.

These same data were also listed under a study on T cells expressing NK-cell markers. As reported in that work: An anti-gamma-delta TCR antibody was added in several experiments. It restricted sorting to alpha-beta TCR-expressing T cells. Dominant NKG2C+ clonotypes in a handful of donors made up roughly 1.0-7.0% of CD8+ T cells.

The chain links TRBV4-3 to TRBJ1-3; D is unresolved. This TCR was recovered from a woman aged 18-29 years in good health. Sequencing was done on a sample of PBMCs. The DNA for the CDR3 is TGCGCCAGAAGCCGATATGCGGGCTCTGGAAACACCATATATTTT. This gives the protein CARSRYAGSGNTIYF.